The 19 T cell receptor beta chains listed next were all sequenced from one sample in a study of blood T cell repertoires in COVID-19. The table came from immunoSEQ multiplex PCR; TCRdb's copy has only in-frame clones and leaves some out. The sample records a few hundred thousand clones, 70% to 90% being singletons. The sample comprised peripheral blood. These receptors came from a woman aged 25 to 39 with COVID-19, enrolled during active disease.

This clone came up once. This chain joins TRBV9 and TRBJ2-7, with a tentative D call TRBD1 (6 bases). Trimming removed 7 bases from V and 4 bases from J, with 12 bases in between. Germline V gene lookup returns CDR1 SGDLS and CDR2 YYNGEE. This CDR3 region has 12 residues. The CDR3 region is CASGPDRYEQYF. Here the CDR3 DNA reads TGTGCCAGCGGACCCGACAGGTACGAGCAGTACTTC.

The gene calls are TRBV7-8 and TRBJ1-1; no clear D gene. The ends were cut back, 2 bases at V and 4 bases at J, with 2 bases in the middle. The germline CDR1 and CDR2 sequences are SGHVS and FQNEAQ. This CDR3 is built from 11 residues. The CDR3 DNA is TGTGCCAGCAGCTTACTCACTGAAGCTTTCTTT. This codes for CASSLLTEAFF.

This chain uses TRBV5-6 with TRBJ1-6, with D tentatively TRBD1 (6 bases). The V end lost 3 bases, the J end lost 7 bases, and 11 bases lay between the germline ends. CDR1 is SGHDT and CDR2 is YYEEEE in the germline V gene. CDR3 size: 14 residues. CDR3 protein: CASSSTGPNSPLHF. Written as DNA, the CDR3 is TGTGCCAGCAGCTCAACAGGGCCCAATTCACCCCTCCACTTT.

The V call is TRBV4-3, the J call TRBJ1-1, with D hard to call. The CDR3 length is 13 residues. V was trimmed by 7 bases and J by 0 bases, leaving 9 bases between them. The V gene's germline CDR1 is LGHNA and CDR2 YSLEER. CDR3 amino acids: CASTSLLNTEAFF. The CDR3 nucleotides are TGCGCCAGCACGAGTCTCCTGAACACTGAAGCTTTCTTT.

This clone was counted between two and nine times. The chain uses TRBV7-2 and TRBJ2-2, with D possibly being TRBD1 (6 bases). This CDR3 has 16 amino acids. Germline V gene data show CDR1 as SGHTA and CDR2 as FQGNSA. V was clipped by 2 bases and J by 2 bases, with 12 bases between them. The CDR3 here is CASSLRRGSNTGELFF. The CDR3 DNA reads as TGTGCCAGCAGCTTACGCAGGGGCTCAAACACCGGGGAGCTGTTTTTT.

The rearrangement joins TRBV10-1 to TRBJ1-4; possible D gene TRBD1, 5 bases. Germline-derived CDR1 and CDR2 are WNHNN and SYGVQD (reference sequence). The CDR3 extends over 17 amino acids. The V gene lost 1 base and the J gene lost 1 base, with 13 bases spanning the gap. CDR3 residues: CASSEFGKRGTNEKLFF. Here the CDR3 DNA reads TGCGCCAGCAGTGAGTTTGGGAAAAGGGGAACTAATGAAAAACTGTTTTTT.

This sequence joins TRBV6-5 and TRBJ1-2; D is possibly TRBD1 (5 bases). CDR3 length: 14 residues. Germline assignment: CDR1 MNHEY and CDR2 SVGAGI. V shed 7 bases and J shed 8 bases, with 20 bases lying between them. CDR3 nucleotide sequence: TGTGCCAGCACCCCACGGGACTCCCGACGGGGCTACACCTTC. This codes for CASTPRDSRRGYTF.

J is TRBJ2-2 and V is TRBV11-2; D remains unclear. The CDR3 has 11 amino acids. Germline assignment: CDR1 SGHAT and CDR2 FQNNGV. V was shortened by 7 bases and J by 4 bases, with 4 bases between the two germline ends. The CDR3 sequence is CASTRTGELFF. The CDR3 coding sequence is TGTGCCAGCACCCGCACCGGGGAGCTGTTTTTT.

The chain has TRBV6-2 or TRBV6-3 and TRBJ1-5; 8 nucleotides line up with TRBD1. The CDR3 runs 14 residues. CDR1 and CDR2 from the germline V gene are MNHEY and SVGEGT. The trim removed 6 bases at V and 7 bases at J, leaving 8 bases unmatched. The CDR3 is CASSPTGERQPQHF. In DNA, the CDR3 is TGTGCCAGCAGCCCGACAGGGGAGAGGCAGCCCCAGCATTTT.

DNA for the CDR3: TGTGCCAGCAGCCAAGTCAGGTCCACTGAAGCTTTCTTT. Its protein is CASSQVRSTEAFF. The chain has TRBV3-1 (or the pseudogene TRBV3-2) and TRBJ1-1; no reliable D call. V dropped 1 base and J dropped 4 bases, with 7 bases sitting between them. There are 13 residues in the CDR3. Germline CDR1 and CDR2: LGHDT and YNNKEL (reference sequence).

The gene calls are TRBV24-1 and TRBJ2-1; D might be TRBD2 (6 bases). The germline V gene has CDR1 KGHDR and CDR2 SFDVKD. The ends were cut back, 6 bases at V and 1 base at J, with 9 bases in the middle. This CDR3 spans 14 amino acids. This CDR3 is CATSMGGSYNEQFF. DNA of the CDR3: TGTGCCACCAGTATGGGGGGATCCTACAATGAGCAGTTCTTC.

The rearrangement uses TRBV4-2 and TRBJ2-7, with D perhaps matching TRBD2 (5 bases). With 0 bases removed from V and 2 bases from J, the gap between germline ends came to 8 bases. CDR1 is LGHNA and CDR2 is YNFKEQ in the germline V gene. The CDR3 has 14 residues. CDR3 loop: CASSQEDGTYEQYF. The CDR3 DNA reads as TGTGCCAGCAGCCAAGAAGACGGGACCTACGAGCAGTACTTC.

The rearrangement joins TRBV11-2 to TRBJ2-1, with 7 bases matching TRBD1. Germline V gives CDR1 SGHAT, CDR2 FQNNGV. The trim removed 5 bases at V and 5 bases at J, leaving 6 bases unmatched. The CDR3 runs 14 residues. This chain's CDR3 is CASSEGAWDNEQFF. The CDR3 DNA sequence: TGTGCCAGCAGCGAGGGGGCGTGGGACAATGAGCAGTTCTTC.

The genes are TRBV5-1 and TRBJ2-5, with 10 bases matching TRBD2. The V gene end was trimmed by 4 bases and the J gene end by 5 bases; junction bases not matched to a gene: 2. The CDR3 is made up of 13 amino acids. Germline V gives CDR1 SGHRS, CDR2 YFSETQ. CDR3 nucleotides: TGCGCCAGCAGCGGAGCGGGAGGGGAGACCCAGTACTTC. Translating it yields CASSGAGGETQYF.

CDR3 sequence (DNA): TGTGCCACCAATACAGGGGGTCAGCCCCAGCATTTT. Translated, it gives CATNTGGQPQHF. The rearrangement joins TRBV24-1 to TRBJ1-5; 8 bases are a match to TRBD1. The germline V gene has CDR1 KGHDR and CDR2 SFDVKD. The CDR3 consists of 12 residues. V lost 8 bases and J lost 6; bases outside the gene matches: 2.

CDR3 sequence (DNA): TGTGCCAGCAGCTCTCGACAGGACTATGGCTACACCTTC. Translating gives CASSSRQDYGYTF. V and J are TRBV7-9 and TRBJ1-2; D possibly corresponds to TRBD1 (6 bases). CDR3 size: 13 residues. Germline V gene data show CDR1 as SEHNR and CDR2 as FQNEAQ (reference sequence). The V and J ends lost 4 bases and 3 bases respectively, with 9 bases between them.

The chain is built from TRBV25-1 and TRBJ1-4, with 8 nucleotides matching TRBD1. Germline CDR1 MGHDK, CDR2 SYGVNS. CDR3 length equals 18 residues. V dropped 1 base and J dropped 4; count of bases not matched to a gene: 11. In DNA form, the CDR3 reads TGTGCCAGCAGTGAATTTGAACAGGGGGAAGGCTATAATGAAAAACTGTTTTTT. It translates to CASSEFEQGEGYNEKLFF.

The chain combines TRBV7-9 with TRBJ1-1, with D tentatively TRBD1 (5 bases). This CDR3 is built from 15 residues. The V end lost 5 bases, the J end lost 0 bases, and 13 bases lay between the germline ends. Germline CDR1 and CDR2: SEHNR and FQNEAQ (reference sequence). The CDR3 sequence is CASSLITGLNTEAFF. The CDR3 nucleotides read TGTGCCAGCAGCCTCATAACAGGACTGAACACTGAAGCTTTCTTT.

This clone came up many times. The J gene is TRBJ2-5, the V gene TRBV3-1 (or the pseudogene TRBV3-2); 13 positions match TRBD2. Germline values: CDR1 LGHDT, CDR2 YNNKEL (reference sequence). The CDR3 sequence is 16 residues long. The trim removed 4 bases at V and 5 bases at J, leaving 7 bases unmatched. The DNA of the CDR3 is TGTGCCAGCAGCCTTACTAGCGGGGGGGCCTGGGAGACCCAGTACTTC. Translation: CASSLTSGGAWETQYF.